This entry concerns a single T cell receptor beta chain. No antigen is known for it. With a much larger clone just one base away, this may be a read error. Using RNA transcripts, the TCR beta CDR3 regions were amplified. First-round RT-PCR with HTBI primers preceded a second-round multiplex PCR. TCRdb reanalysed the multiplex PCR reads using MiXCR and keeps one entry per CDR3 protein. The profile covers about 500,000 distinct CDR3 sequences, with under 45% appearing a single time and around 4% taken by the ten largest. The record originates from a study of Graves' ophthalmopathy and Graves' hyperthyroidism. Study-wide results and limits: The model predicted progression of ophthalmopathy with a sensitivity of roughly 71%, and its specificity was about 73%.

Each hyperthyroidism patient was newly diagnosed, with under 2 months' duration, and aged 18 to 65. The authors diagnosed from clinical symptoms, serum thyroxine, TRAb, thyroid ultrasound and orbital computed tomography. Germline V gene sequence: CDR1 LNHNV, CDR2 YYDKDF (reference sequence). This CDR3 has 14 amino acids. Specimen: peripheral blood or thyroid tissue (not recorded which). This TCR came from an adult man with Graves' hyperthyroidism. V gene TRBV15 combines with J gene TRBJ2-6; 7 bases agree with TRBD1. The end of the DNA aligns better with TRBJ2-7, so the J call may be wrong. The CDR3 DNA is TGTGCCACCAGTCCTGACAGGGCACCCTACGAGCAGTACTTC. Translated, it gives CATSPDRAPYEQYF.